This TCR beta chain was identified in a study of identical twins. Study-level findings and limits: High-abundance cord blood beta clonotypes had fewer insertions; memory repertoires showed none. In beta out-of-frame sequences, the excess sharing between twins was weaker. Models underestimated TCR alpha sharing (out-of-frame) in monozygotic twins.

As to this clonotype: Its target is not known.

TCRdb re-called the 5' RACE reads through MiXCR, storing one row per CDR3 protein. Here the sample spans roughly 540,000 distinct CDR3 sequences, about 20% being singletons. Per the germline V gene, CDR1 is MNHEY and CDR2 is SVGEGT. The V gene lost 3 bases and the J gene lost 4 bases, with 9 bases spanning the gap. This CDR3 spans 13 amino acids. These records were also assigned to another study, of T cells expressing NK-cell markers. As that study records: From sorted CD3+CD56+NKG2C+, CD3+CD56+NKG2C- and CD3+CD56-NKG2C+ T cells came the TCR beta repertoires.

This chain connects TRBV6-2 or TRBV6-3 to TRBJ1-1; D gene ambiguous. Sequenced material: CD4+ T cells sorted from blood. This receptor was obtained from a woman aged 18-29 years in good health. The CDR3 protein is CASSYLGITEAFF. CDR3 nucleotides: TGTGCCAGCAGTTATCTGGGTATCACTGAAGCTTTCTTT.